One and the same sample provided the 13 T cell receptor beta chains below, sequenced in a study of blood T cell repertoires in COVID-19. Sequencing was performed with immunoSEQ multiplex PCR; in TCRdb, only in-frame clones are kept and a portion is missing. The sample has a few hundred thousand clones, around 88% seen once. The specimen was peripheral blood. All receptors come from a man younger than 45 with active or convalescent COVID-19.

The genes are TRBV18 and TRBJ1-4, with 9 bases fitting TRBD1. CDR3 length: 14 residues. Germline V gene sequence: CDR1 KGHSH, CDR2 LQKENI. The junction had 4 bases not matched to a gene; V was cut back by 5 bases and J by 6 bases. CDR3 region: CASSGTGMDEKLFF. CDR3 bases: TGTGCCAGCTCAGGGACAGGGATGGATGAAAAACTGTTTTTT.

This clone was found once. The chain links TRBV7-9 to TRBJ1-2; 8 bases agree with TRBD1. The CDR3 runs to 14 residues. Unmatched junction bases numbered 4, after V lost 5 bases and J lost 2 bases. Germline loops: CDR1 SEHNR, CDR2 FQNEAQ (reference sequence). The CDR3 DNA sequence: TGTGCCAGCAGCAGGCGGACAGGGAACTATGGCTACACCTTC. It codes for CASSRRTGNYGYTF.

The V call is TRBV2, the J call TRBJ1-1; 10 nucleotides agree with TRBD1. CDR1 is SNHLY and CDR2 is FYNNEI in the germline V gene. The CDR3 has 14 amino acids. The ends lost 6 bases at V and 1 base at J; junction bases unmatched: 2. CDR3 coding DNA: TGTGCCAGCAGGCGGGACAGGGGGAACACTGAAGCTTTCTTT. Its protein is CASRRDRGNTEAFF.

This sequence joins TRBV25-1 and TRBJ1-2, with a possible D match to TRBD1 (6 bases). Between the trimmed V and J ends, which lost 4 bases and 5 bases, there was a span of 14 bases. CDR1 is MGHDK and CDR2 is SYGVNS in the germline V gene. The CDR3 length is 14 residues. The CDR3 nucleotides are TGTGCCAGCAGTGTATCAGGGGCTGCTTATGGCTACACCTTC. Translating gives CASSVSGAAYGYTF.

V is TRBV14 and J is TRBJ1-1; D ambiguous. V was trimmed by 1 base and J by 4 bases, leaving 10 bases between them. Germline V CDR1 and CDR2: SGHDN, FVKESK. The CDR3 has 14 residues. CDR3 nucleotides: TGTGCCAGCAGCCAAGTTGGAGGGAGCACTGAAGCTTTCTTT. Amino acids: CASSQVGGSTEAFF.

This chain links TRBV6-5 with TRBJ1-5, with TRBD1 matching over 9 bases. The J segment lost 1 base and the V segment lost 8 bases, leaving 6 bases of the junction unmatched. Germline lookup yields CDR1 MNHEY and CDR2 SVGAGI. CDR3 size: 15 residues. As DNA, the CDR3 is TGTGCCAGCTCTCAAGGACAGGGGAGCAATCAGCCCCAGCATTTT. Residues: CASSQGQGSNQPQHF.

V gene TRBV5-1 combines with J gene TRBJ1-4; possibly TRBD1 for D (5 bases). V dropped 4 bases and J dropped 8 bases, with 15 bases sitting between them. CDR1 is SGHRS and CDR2 is YFSETQ in the germline V gene. This CDR3 comprises 14 residues. Written as DNA, the CDR3 is TGCGCCAGCAGCGTACTCGGAGGGGAGGAAAAACTGTTTTTT. Its protein is CASSVLGGEEKLFF.

V is TRBV4-1 and J is TRBJ2-1; 12 bases map to TRBD2. V was clipped by 6 bases and J by 2 bases; unmatched bases: 2. The CDR3 length is 15 residues. The V gene's germline CDR1 is MGHRA and CDR2 YSYEKL. The CDR3 DNA reads as TGCGCCAGCAGACTAGCGGGGGGCGCCTACAATGAGCAGTTCTTC. Protein sequence: CASRLAGGAYNEQFF.

The gene calls are TRBV7-3 and TRBJ2-7; D unclear. Trimming removed 1 base from V and 2 bases from J, with 12 bases in between. Per germline, CDR1 SGHTA and CDR2 FQGTGA. The CDR3 spans 15 residues. For the CDR3, the DNA is TGTGCCAGCAGCTTAAACGGCGGCGACCCCTACGAGCAGTACTTC. Residues: CASSLNGGDPYEQYF.

This chain links TRBV7-6 with TRBJ2-5, with 12 bases lining up with TRBD1. The V gene end was trimmed by 5 bases and the J gene end by 4 bases; junction bases not matched to a gene: 5. The CDR3 has 15 residues. Per the germline V gene, CDR1 is SGHVS and CDR2 is FNYEAQ. The chain's CDR3 is CASSQGTGGRETQYF. The CDR3 bases are TGTGCCAGCAGCCAAGGGACAGGGGGCCGAGAGACCCAGTACTTC.

This clone has a handful of counts. The V and J genes are TRBV7-2 and TRBJ2-2, with unresolved D. Trimming shortened V by 1 base and J by 1 base, and 7 bases separated the two germline ends. Per germline, CDR1 SGHTA and CDR2 FQGNSA. The CDR3 is 15 residues long. CDR3 DNA: TGTGCCAGCAGCTTAGTACGACAGAACACCGGGGAGCTGTTTTTT. Translation: CASSLVRQNTGELFF. Full variable domain (missing parts from reference TRBV7-2 and TRBJ2-2): GAGVSQSPSNKVTEKGKDVELRCDPISGHTALYWYRQSLGQGLEFLIYFQGNSAPDKSGLPSDRFSAERTGGSVSTLTIQRTQQEDSAVYLCASSLVRQNTGELFFGEGSRLTVL.

The chain carries TRBV11-3 and TRBJ2-1; 12 nucleotides align to TRBD2. Losses at the gene ends were 0 bases for V and 8 bases for J; bases not matched to a gene: 5. The CDR3 is 16 residues long. Per germline, CDR1 SGHNT and CDR2 YENEEA. This chain's CDR3 is CASSLERLAGEHEQFF. The CDR3 coding sequence is TGTGCCAGCAGCTTAGAAAGACTAGCGGGGGAACATGAGCAGTTCTTC.

The chain's CDR3 is CASSFNRADEQYF. DNA of the CDR3: TGTGCCAGCAGTTTCAACAGGGCCGACGAGCAGTACTTC. This sequence joins TRBV6-5 and TRBJ2-7; possible D gene TRBD1, 6 bases. Germline CDR1 reads MNHEY; CDR2 reads SVGAGI. Trimming removed 4 bases from V and 5 bases from J, with 12 bases in between. The CDR3 runs 13 residues.